This T cell receptor (beta chain) was sequenced for a study of cytomegalovirus exposure and HLA in healthy donors. Study details: From HLA-typed donors, an early data release held approximately 85 million unique TCRs. Study-wide points: It was likely that a cluster of highly shared sequence variants was a sequencing artifact. Reportedly, TCR beta sequences accurately predicted HLA-A and HLA-B alleles in most subjects.

Primers: 60 Vbeta forward and 13 Jbeta reverse. Here immunoSEQ multiplex PCR was the method, and the copy in TCRdb shows in-frame clones only, minus some. The data hold about 160,000 clones, with roughly 78% observed a single time. The CDR3 consists of 13 residues. Germline V gene sequence: CDR1 MDHEN, CDR2 SYDVKM. V lost 3 bases, J lost 4 bases, and 9 bases lay in between. This clone has just one count. What it binds is not known. This TCR was recovered from a woman in her 40s in good health and CMV-seronegative. Sequenced sample: PBMCs. The chain combines TRBV28 with TRBJ1-2, with no clear D. The CDR3 DNA sequence: TGTGCCAGCAGTTTTCAGGTTGGCTATGGCTACACCTTC. Protein sequence: CASSFQVGYGYTF.